The 2 T cell receptor beta chains reported below all come from one sample, sequenced in a study of blood T cell repertoires in COVID-19. Profiling relied on immunoSEQ multiplex PCR, and the TCRdb table lists in-frame clones only, not all of them. The sample yields 110,000 or so clones, roughly 85% seen once. The source material was peripheral blood. The receptors were gathered from a man in his forties with acute or convalescent COVID-19.

The V gene is TRBV3-1 (or the pseudogene TRBV3-2), the J gene TRBJ1-1; D possibly corresponds to TRBD1 (5 bases). The CDR3 is 17 amino acids. V shed 2 bases and J shed 1 base, with 17 bases lying between them. The germline gives CDR1 LGHDT, CDR2 YNNKEL (reference sequence). CDR3 in DNA: TGTGCCAGCAGCCAACTAGGGGTCGGAGTCAGGAACACTGAAGCTTTCTTT. It is translated as CASSQLGVGVRNTEAFF.

V usage is TRBV5-4 and J usage is TRBJ2-5; D perhaps matches TRBD1 (6 bases). This CDR3 region has 15 residues. The V gene's germline CDR1 is SGHNT and CDR2 YYREEE (reference sequence). The V end lost 4 bases, the J end lost 2 bases, and 15 bases lay between the germline ends. The CDR3 reads CASSAIQGLQETQYF. CDR3 bases: TGTGCCAGCAGCGCAATACAGGGTTTGCAAGAGACCCAGTACTTC. The whole variable domain, filled in from reference TRBV5-4 and TRBJ2-5, reads ETGVTQSPTHLIKTRGQQVTLRCSSQSGHNTVSWYQQALGQGPQFIFQYYREEENGRGNFPPRFSGLQFPNYSSELNVNALELDDSALYLCASSAIQGLQETQYFGPGTRLLVL.